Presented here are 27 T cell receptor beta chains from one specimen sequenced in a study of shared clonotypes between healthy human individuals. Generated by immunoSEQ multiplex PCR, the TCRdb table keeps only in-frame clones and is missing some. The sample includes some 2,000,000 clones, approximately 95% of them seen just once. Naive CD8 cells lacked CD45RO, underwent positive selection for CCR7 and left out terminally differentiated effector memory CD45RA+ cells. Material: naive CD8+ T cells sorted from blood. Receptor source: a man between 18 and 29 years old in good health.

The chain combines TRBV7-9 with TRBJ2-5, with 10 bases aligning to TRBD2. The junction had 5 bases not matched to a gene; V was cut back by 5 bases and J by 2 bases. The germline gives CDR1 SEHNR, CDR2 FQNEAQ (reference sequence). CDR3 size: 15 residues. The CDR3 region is CASSTGTSDQETQYF. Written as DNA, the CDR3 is TGTGCCAGCAGCACCGGGACTAGCGATCAAGAGACCCAGTACTTC.

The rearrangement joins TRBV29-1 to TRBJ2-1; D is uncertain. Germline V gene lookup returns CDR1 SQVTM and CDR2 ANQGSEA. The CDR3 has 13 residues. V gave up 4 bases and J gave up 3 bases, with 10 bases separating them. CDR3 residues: CSVVEPGYNEQFF. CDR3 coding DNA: TGCAGCGTTGTAGAGCCGGGCTACAATGAGCAGTTCTTC.

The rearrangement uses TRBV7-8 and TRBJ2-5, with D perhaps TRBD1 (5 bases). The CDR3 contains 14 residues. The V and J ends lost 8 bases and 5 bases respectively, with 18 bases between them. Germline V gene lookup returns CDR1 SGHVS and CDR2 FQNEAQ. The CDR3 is CASLKGAGRETQYF. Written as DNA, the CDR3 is TGTGCCAGCCTCAAAGGGGCAGGACGGGAGACCCAGTACTTC.

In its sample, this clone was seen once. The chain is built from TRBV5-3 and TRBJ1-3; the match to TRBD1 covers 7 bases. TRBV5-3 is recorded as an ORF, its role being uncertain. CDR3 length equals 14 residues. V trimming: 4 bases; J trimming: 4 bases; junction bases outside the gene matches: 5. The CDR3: CARSGGQPGNTIYF. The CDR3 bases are TGTGCCAGAAGCGGGGGACAGCCCGGAAACACCATATATTTT.

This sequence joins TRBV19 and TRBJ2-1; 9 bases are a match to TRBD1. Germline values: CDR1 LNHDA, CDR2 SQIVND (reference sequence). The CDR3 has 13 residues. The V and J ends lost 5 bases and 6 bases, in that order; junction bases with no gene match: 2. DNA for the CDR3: TGTGCCAGTAGTTCGGGACAGGGCAATGAGCAGTTCTTC. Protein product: CASSSGQGNEQFF.

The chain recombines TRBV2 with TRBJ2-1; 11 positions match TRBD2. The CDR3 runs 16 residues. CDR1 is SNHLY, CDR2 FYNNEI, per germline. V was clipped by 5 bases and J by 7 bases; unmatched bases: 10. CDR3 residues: CASSPPHSGGGNEQFF. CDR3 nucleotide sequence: TGTGCCAGCAGTCCCCCCCATAGCGGGGGGGGGAATGAGCAGTTCTTC.

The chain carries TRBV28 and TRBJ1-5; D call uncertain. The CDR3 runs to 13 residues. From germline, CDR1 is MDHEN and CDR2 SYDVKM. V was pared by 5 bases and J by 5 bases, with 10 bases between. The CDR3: CASSPHDDQPQHF. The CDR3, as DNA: TGTGCCAGCAGTCCCCACGACGATCAGCCCCAGCATTTT.

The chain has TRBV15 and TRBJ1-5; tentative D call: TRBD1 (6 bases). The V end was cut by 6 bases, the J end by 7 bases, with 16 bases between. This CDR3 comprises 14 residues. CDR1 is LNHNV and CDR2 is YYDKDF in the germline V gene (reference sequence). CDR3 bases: TGTGCCACCAGAAATCAGGGGATCGGGCAGCCCCAGCATTTT. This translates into CATRNQGIGQPQHF.

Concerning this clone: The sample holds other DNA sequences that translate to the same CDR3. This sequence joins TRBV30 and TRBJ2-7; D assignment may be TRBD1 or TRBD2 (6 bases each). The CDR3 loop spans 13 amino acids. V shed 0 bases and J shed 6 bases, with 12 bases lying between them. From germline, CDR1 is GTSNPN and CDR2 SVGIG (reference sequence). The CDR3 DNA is TGTGCCTGGAGTGTTCTGGGGGGCGGCGAGCAGTACTTC. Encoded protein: CAWSVLGGGEQYF. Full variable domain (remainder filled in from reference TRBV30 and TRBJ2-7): SQTIHQWPATLVQPVGSPLSLECTVEGTSNPNLYWYRQAAGRGLQLLFYSVGIGQISSEVPQNLSASRPQDRQFILSSKKLLLSDSGFYLCAWSVLGGGEQYFGPGTRLTVT.

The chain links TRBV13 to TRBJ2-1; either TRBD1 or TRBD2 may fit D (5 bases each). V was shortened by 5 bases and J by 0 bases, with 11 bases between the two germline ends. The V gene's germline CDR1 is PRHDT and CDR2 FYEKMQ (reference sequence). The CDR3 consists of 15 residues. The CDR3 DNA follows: TGTGCCAGCAGCGCCCCAGGGAGCTCCTACAATGAGCAGTTCTTC. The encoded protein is CASSAPGSSYNEQFF.

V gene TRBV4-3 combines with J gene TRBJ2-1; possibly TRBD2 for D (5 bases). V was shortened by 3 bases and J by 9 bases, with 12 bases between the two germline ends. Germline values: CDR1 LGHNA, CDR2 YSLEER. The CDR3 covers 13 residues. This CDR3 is CASSQDSEVEQFF. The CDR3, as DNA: TGCGCCAGCAGCCAGGATAGCGAGGTTGAGCAGTTCTTC.

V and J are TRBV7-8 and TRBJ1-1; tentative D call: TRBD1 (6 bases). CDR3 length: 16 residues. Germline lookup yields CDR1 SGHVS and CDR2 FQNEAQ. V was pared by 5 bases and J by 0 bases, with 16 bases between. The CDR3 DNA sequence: TGTGCCAGCAGCCATACCTTCACAGGGATGAACACTGAAGCTTTCTTT. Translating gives CASSHTFTGMNTEAFF.

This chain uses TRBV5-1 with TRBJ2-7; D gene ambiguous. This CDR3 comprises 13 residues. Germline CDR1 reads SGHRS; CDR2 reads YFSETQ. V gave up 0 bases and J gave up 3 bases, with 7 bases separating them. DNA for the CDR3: TGCGCCAGCAGCTTGGGACTGCACTACGAGCAGTACTTC. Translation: CASSLGLHYEQYF.

The chain's CDR3 is CAISPPGTF. CDR3 in DNA: TGTGCCATCTCCCCGCCTGGCACCTTC. The rearrangement uses TRBV2 and TRBJ1-2; D unclear. The CDR3 has 9 residues. With 10 bases removed from V and 13 bases from J, the gap between germline ends came to 13 bases. Germline V gives CDR1 SNHLY, CDR2 FYNNEI.

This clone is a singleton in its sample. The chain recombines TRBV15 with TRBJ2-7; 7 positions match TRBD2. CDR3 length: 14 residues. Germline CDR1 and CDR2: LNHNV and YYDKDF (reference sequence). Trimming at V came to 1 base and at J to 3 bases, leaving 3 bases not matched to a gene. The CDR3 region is CATSRVSGHYEQYF. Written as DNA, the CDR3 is TGTGCCACCAGCAGAGTTAGCGGGCACTACGAGCAGTACTTC. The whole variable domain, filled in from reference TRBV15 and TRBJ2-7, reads DAMVIQNPRYQVTQFGKPVTLSCSQTLNHNVMYWYQQKSSQAPKLLFHYYDKDFNNEADTPDNFQSRRPNTSFCFLDIRSPGLGDTAMYLCATSRVSGHYEQYFGPGTRLTVT.

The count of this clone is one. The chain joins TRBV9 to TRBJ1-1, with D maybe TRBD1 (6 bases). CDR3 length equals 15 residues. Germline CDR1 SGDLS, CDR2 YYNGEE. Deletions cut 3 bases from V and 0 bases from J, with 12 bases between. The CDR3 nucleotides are TGTGCCAGCAGCGGGCCCAGGGGAATGAACACTGAAGCTTTCTTT. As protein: CASSGPRGMNTEAFF.

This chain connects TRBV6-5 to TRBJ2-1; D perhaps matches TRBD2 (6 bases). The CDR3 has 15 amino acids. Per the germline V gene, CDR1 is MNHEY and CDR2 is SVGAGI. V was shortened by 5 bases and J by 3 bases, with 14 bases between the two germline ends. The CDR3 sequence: CASSGSGTLYNEQFF. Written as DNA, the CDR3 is TGTGCCAGCAGTGGATCCGGGACTCTCTACAATGAGCAGTTCTTC.

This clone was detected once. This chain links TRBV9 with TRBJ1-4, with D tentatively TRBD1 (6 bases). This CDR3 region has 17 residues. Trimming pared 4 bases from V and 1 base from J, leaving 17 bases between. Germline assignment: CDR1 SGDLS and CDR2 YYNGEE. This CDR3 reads CASSPEGGALTNEKLFF. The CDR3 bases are TGTGCCAGCAGCCCGGAGGGGGGCGCATTAACTAATGAAAAACTGTTTTTT.

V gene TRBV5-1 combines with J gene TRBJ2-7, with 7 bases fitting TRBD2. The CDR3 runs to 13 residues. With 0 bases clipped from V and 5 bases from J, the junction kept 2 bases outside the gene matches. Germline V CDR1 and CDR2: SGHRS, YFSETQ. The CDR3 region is CASSLVREHEQYF. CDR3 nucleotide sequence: TGCGCCAGCAGCTTGGTGCGGGAGCACGAGCAGTACTTC. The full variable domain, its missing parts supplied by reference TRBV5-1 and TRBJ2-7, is KAGVTQTPRYLIKTRGQQVTLSCSPISGHRSVSWYQQTPGQGLQFLFEYFSETQRNKGNFPGRFSGRQFSNSRSEMNVSTLELGDSALYLCASSLVREHEQYFGPGTRLTVT.

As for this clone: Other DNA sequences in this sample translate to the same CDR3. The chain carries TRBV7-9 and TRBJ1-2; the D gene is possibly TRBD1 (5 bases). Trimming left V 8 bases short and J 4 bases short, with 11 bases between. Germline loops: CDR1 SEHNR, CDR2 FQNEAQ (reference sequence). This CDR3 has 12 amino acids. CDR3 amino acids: CASSGQGYGYTF. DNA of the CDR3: TGTGCCAGCTCAGGGCAGGGCTATGGCTACACCTTC.

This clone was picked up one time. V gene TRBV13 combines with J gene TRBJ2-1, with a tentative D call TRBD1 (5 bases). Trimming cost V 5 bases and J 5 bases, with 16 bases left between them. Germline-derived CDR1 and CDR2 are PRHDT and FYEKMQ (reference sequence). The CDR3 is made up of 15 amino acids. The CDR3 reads CASSRVKTGDNEQFF. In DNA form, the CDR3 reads TGTGCCAGCAGCCGGGTGAAAACAGGTGACAATGAGCAGTTCTTC.

This CDR3 reads CASSPWGQGQETQYF. The DNA for the CDR3 is TGCGCCAGCAGCCCCTGGGGACAAGGACAAGAGACCCAGTACTTC. This chain uses TRBV4-1 with TRBJ2-5, with TRBD1 as a possible D gene (6 bases). This CDR3 is built from 15 residues. V lost 4 bases to trimming and J lost 2 bases, with 14 bases between them. Germline-derived CDR1 and CDR2 are MGHRA and YSYEKL.

The CDR3 region is CASSPYLGGIEFGYTF. The CDR3 nucleotides are TGTGCCAGCAGCCCTTATTTGGGGGGCATAGAGTTTGGCTACACCTTC. The rearrangement uses TRBV7-9 and TRBJ1-2, with D possibly matching TRBD1 (6 bases). V was clipped by 5 bases and J by 7 bases, with 23 bases between them. This CDR3 has 16 residues. Germline values: CDR1 SEHNR, CDR2 FQNEAQ (reference sequence). The full variable domain, completed using reference TRBV7-9 and TRBJ1-2, is DTGVSQNPRHKITKRGQNVTFRCDPISEHNRLYWYRQTLGQGPEFLTYFQNEAQLEKSRLLSDRFSAERPKGSFSTLEIQRTEQGDSAMYLCASSPYLGGIEFGYTFGSGTRLTVV.

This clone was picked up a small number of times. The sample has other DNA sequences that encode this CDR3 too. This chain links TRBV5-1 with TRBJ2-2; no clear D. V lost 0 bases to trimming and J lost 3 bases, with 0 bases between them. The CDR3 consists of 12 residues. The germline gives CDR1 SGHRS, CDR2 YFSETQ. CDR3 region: CASSLDTGELFF. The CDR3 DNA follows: TGCGCCAGCAGCTTGGACACCGGGGAGCTGTTTTTT.

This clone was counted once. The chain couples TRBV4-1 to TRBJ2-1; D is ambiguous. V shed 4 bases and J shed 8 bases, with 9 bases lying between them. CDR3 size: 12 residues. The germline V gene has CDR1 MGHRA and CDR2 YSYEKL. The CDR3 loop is CASSPGADEQFF. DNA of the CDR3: TGCGCCAGCAGCCCCGGCGCGGATGAGCAGTTCTTC.

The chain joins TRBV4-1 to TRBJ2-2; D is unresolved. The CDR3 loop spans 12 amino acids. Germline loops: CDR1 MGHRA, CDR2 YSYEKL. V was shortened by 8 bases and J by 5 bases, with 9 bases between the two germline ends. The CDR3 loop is CASRYSTGELFF. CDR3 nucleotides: TGCGCCAGCCGGTATTCGACCGGGGAGCTGTTTTTT.

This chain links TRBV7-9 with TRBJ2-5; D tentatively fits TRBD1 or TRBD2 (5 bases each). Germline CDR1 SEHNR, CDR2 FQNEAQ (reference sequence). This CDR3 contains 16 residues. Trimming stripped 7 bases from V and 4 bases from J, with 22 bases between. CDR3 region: CASTTGSAWETETQYF. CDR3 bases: TGTGCCAGCACCACAGGCTCGGCCTGGGAGACAGAGACCCAGTACTTC.